The 6 T cell receptor beta chains presented below share a single source sample, sequenced in a study of PD-1 blockade in classical Hodgkin lymphoma. Produced via immunoSEQ multiplex PCR; TCRdb's table is partial and in-frame only. The data contain tens of thousands of clones, 80% of them singletons. The time point was: cycle 4 day 1 (C4D1), after 5 to 7 weeks of nivolumab. Every patient was affected by relapse after autologous stem cell transplantation, while exposure to brentuximab vedotin was not uniform. This material consisted of peripheral blood mononuclear cells (PBMCs), taken before the fourth cycle of nivolumab. All receptors derive from a human donor with classical Hodgkin lymphoma.

CDR3 region: CAWSVQGAGNTIYF. The CDR3 nucleotides are TGTGCCTGGAGTGTTCAGGGGGCGGGAAACACCATATATTTT. This sequence joins TRBV30 and TRBJ1-3; 8 bases are shared with TRBD1. V lost 0 bases to trimming and J lost 4 bases; unmatched junction nucleotides: 2. The germline gives CDR1 GTSNPN, CDR2 SVGIG (reference sequence). CDR3 length: 14 residues.

CDR3 nucleotide sequence: TGTGCCAGCAGCTTAGAGCCAGGCACTGAAGCTTTCTTT. This codes for CASSLEPGTEAFF. The chain uses TRBV7-9 and TRBJ1-1; D is unresolved. V shed 1 base and J shed 4 bases, with 7 bases lying between them. The germline gives CDR1 SEHNR, CDR2 FQNEAQ (reference sequence). The CDR3 consists of 13 residues. The variable domain in full, with the rest retrieved from reference TRBV7-9 and TRBJ1-1, is DTGVSQNPRHKITKRGQNVTFRCDPISEHNRLYWYRQTLGQGPEFLTYFQNEAQLEKSRLLSDRFSAERPKGSFSTLEIQRTEQGDSAMYLCASSLEPGTEAFFGQGTRLTVV.

The chain has TRBV21-1 and TRBJ2-1. TRBV21-1 is marked as a pseudogene. The CDR3 is 17 amino acids. The CDR3 reads CASSKVGRRISYNEQFF. Written as DNA, the CDR3 is TGTGCCAGCAGCAAAGTTGGCAGGCGGATCTCCTACAATGAGCAGTTCTTC.

This clone has more than one count but fewer than ten. V gene TRBV4-3 combines with J gene TRBJ1-3; no firm D call. V dropped 0 bases and J dropped 4 bases, with 16 bases sitting between them. The CDR3 spans 17 residues. The germline CDR1 and CDR2 sequences are LGHNA and YSLEER. Written as DNA, the CDR3 is TGCGCCAGCAGCCAAGATAAGGCCGGGATCATCGGAAACACCATATATTTT. This translates into CASSQDKAGIIGNTIYF.

The chain combines TRBV4-3 with TRBJ1-3, with D perhaps matching TRBD1 (5 bases). Trimming took 0 bases from V and 4 from J, leaving 16 bases between them. There are 17 residues in the CDR3. Germline V lookup: CDR1 LGHNA, CDR2 YSLEER. Here the CDR3 reads CASSQEGGGLGGNTIYF. CDR3 coding DNA: TGCGCCAGCAGCCAAGAGGGTGGGGGTTTAGGAGGAAACACCATATATTTT.

This clone was picked up a small number of times. The chain employs TRBV5-4 and TRBJ1-1; no clear D gene. The CDR3 spans 14 residues. V dropped 1 base and J dropped 5 bases, with 12 bases sitting between them. The germline CDR1 and CDR2 sequences are SGHNT and YYREEE (reference sequence). The chain's CDR3 is CASSLMSGGTEAFF. In DNA, the CDR3 is TGTGCCAGCAGCTTGATGTCAGGCGGAACTGAAGCTTTCTTT. Drawing the rest from reference TRBV5-4 and TRBJ1-1, the complete variable domain is ETGVTQSPTHLIKTRGQQVTLRCSSQSGHNTVSWYQQALGQGPQFIFQYYREEENGRGNFPPRFSGLQFPNYSSELNVNALELDDSALYLCASSLMSGGTEAFFGQGTRLTVV.